This TCR beta chain was identified in a study of T cells after yellow fever vaccination. Study results and limitations: Researchers report a weaker secondary response that nonetheless peaked faster, day 5 versus 15. Post-booster repertoires contained most primary-vaccination clones again (about 95% CD4, about 90% CD8).

5'RACE template switching generated TCR cDNA, adding a universal primer site and UMIs. TCRdb redid the calling of the 5' RACE reads with MiXCR, one entry per CDR3 protein. The table records 350,000 or so distinct CDR3 sequences, roughly 8.6% of them present only once. With respect to this clonotype: Its antigen is not known. One junction end does not reproduce the germline sequence, and a read error may be involved.

Looked up from germline, CDR1 is GTSNPN and CDR2 is SVGIG (reference sequence). The CDR3 extends over 16 amino acids. This clonotype was obtained from a man younger than 35 who received the YFV17D yellow fever vaccine. The chain has TRBV30 and TRBJ2-2; 9 nucleotides match TRBD2. Sample: PBMCs, taken roughly 45 days after the first yellow fever vaccination. The CDR3 sequence: CAWRGLAGFNTGELSF. CDR3 in DNA: TGTGCCTGGAGGGGGCTAGCGGGGTTTAACACCGGGGAGCTGTCTTTT.